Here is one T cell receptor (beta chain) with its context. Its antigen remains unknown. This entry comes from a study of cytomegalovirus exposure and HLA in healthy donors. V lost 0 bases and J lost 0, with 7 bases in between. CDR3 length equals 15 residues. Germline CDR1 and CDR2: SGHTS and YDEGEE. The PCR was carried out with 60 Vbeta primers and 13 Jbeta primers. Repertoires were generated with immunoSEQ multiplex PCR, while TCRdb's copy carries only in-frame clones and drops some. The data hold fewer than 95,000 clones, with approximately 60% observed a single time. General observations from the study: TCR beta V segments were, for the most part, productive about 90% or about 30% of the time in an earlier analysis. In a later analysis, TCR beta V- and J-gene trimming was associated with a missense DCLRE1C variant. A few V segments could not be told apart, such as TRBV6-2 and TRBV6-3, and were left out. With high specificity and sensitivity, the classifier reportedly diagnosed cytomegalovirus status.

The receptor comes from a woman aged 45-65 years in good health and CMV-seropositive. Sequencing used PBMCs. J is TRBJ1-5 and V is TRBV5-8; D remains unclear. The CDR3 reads CASSLAGNSNQPQHF. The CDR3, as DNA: TGTGCCAGCAGCTTGGCGGGGAATAGCAATCAGCCCCAGCATTTT.